These 14 T cell receptor beta chains were sequenced from one sample in a study of blood T cells in healthy people across ages. Next came a second PCR, run for roughly 6 to 11 cycles, which used a sample-barcoded 5' primer along with a J-beta primer mix. TCRdb re-called the 5' RACE reads through MiXCR, storing one row per CDR3 protein. The table includes hundreds of thousands of distinct CDR3 sequences, roughly 58% detected once. Material: blood. The receptor set was obtained from a man in his fifties or sixties in good health.

V gene TRBV6-5 combines with J gene TRBJ2-1; 13 nucleotides align to TRBD2. This CDR3 has 16 amino acids. V lost 2 bases and J lost 4; bases outside the gene matches: 2. The germline CDR1 and CDR2 sequences are MNHEY and SVGAGI. This chain's CDR3 is CASSYPGLAGYNEQFF. For the CDR3, the DNA is TGTGCCAGCAGTTACCCGGGACTAGCGGGATACAATGAGCAGTTCTTC.

The J gene is TRBJ2-2, the V gene TRBV6-6, with a weak D call TRBD2 (7 bases). This CDR3 is built from 15 residues. Trimming left V 0 bases short and J 7 bases short, with 12 bases between. Germline CDR1 reads MNHNY; CDR2 reads SVGAGI (reference sequence). CDR3 nucleotides: TGTGCCAGCAGTTACTCGGGCGGGGGCCTCGGGGAGCTGTTTTTT. Translation gives CASSYSGGGLGELFF.

J is TRBJ2-5 and V is TRBV7-2; 12 nucleotides agree with TRBD2. V shed 5 bases, J shed 11 bases, and the junction held 12 bases outside the gene matches. CDR3 length: 15 residues. Per the germline V gene, CDR1 is SGHTA and CDR2 is FQGNSA. CDR3 DNA sequence: TGTGCCAGCAGCCTAACTAGCGGGGGGTTCAATGAGCAGTACTTC. It codes for CASSLTSGGFNEQYF. Supplemented by reference TRBV7-2 and TRBJ2-5, the full variable domain reads GAGVSQSPSNKVTEKGKDVELRCDPISGHTALYWYRQSLGQGLEFLIYFQGNSAPDKSGLPSDRFSAERTGGSVSTLTIQRTQQEDSAVYLCASSLTSGGFNEQYFGPGTRLLVL.

CDR3 DNA sequence: TGTGCCAGCAGCTTTACAGGGTTTTCGGATCAGCCCCAGCATTTT. Translation: CASSFTGFSDQPQHF. The chain employs TRBV7-2 and TRBJ1-5, with TRBD1 as a possible D gene (6 bases). V lost 3 bases, J lost 5 bases, and 14 bases lay in between. The CDR3 extends over 15 amino acids. The germline V gene has CDR1 SGHTA and CDR2 FQGNSA.

Comments on this clonotype: This may be a read error: a much more frequent sequence differs by one nucleotide. The V call is TRBV6-2 or TRBV6-3, the J call TRBJ2-4; 8 bases are a match to TRBD1. The end of the DNA is better explained by TRBJ2-7, so the J call may be wrong. In germline, CDR1 is MNHEY, CDR2 SVGEGT. The CDR3 has 14 residues. The CDR3 region is CANSLTGVRDEQYF. The CDR3 bases are TGTGCCAACAGTTTGACAGGGGTGAGAGACGAGCAGTACTTC.

The chain is built from TRBV29-1 and TRBJ2-7; D is possibly TRBD1 or TRBD2 (6 bases each). The end of the DNA is better explained by TRBJ2-5, so the J call may be wrong. Germline V gives CDR1 SQVTM, CDR2 ANQGSEA. CDR3 length: 13 residues. The CDR3 spells CSVVLGGWETQYF. CDR3 sequence (DNA): TGCAGCGTTGTATTGGGGGGCTGGGAGACCCAGTACTTC.

This clonotype was counted only a few times. The rearrangement uses TRBV20-1 and TRBJ2-3; D perhaps matches TRBD2 (6 bases). The germline CDR1 and CDR2 sequences are DFQATT and SNEGSKA (reference sequence). There are 13 residues in the CDR3. Between the trimmed V and J ends, which lost 6 bases and 1 base, there was a span of 11 bases. The CDR3 nucleotides read TGCAGTGCGGCATGGGGGGGCACAGATACGCAGTATTTT. As protein: CSAAWGGTDTQYF.

This clonotype has a count of ten or more. J is TRBJ2-5 and V is TRBV2; 8 bases are a match to TRBD1. This CDR3 has 14 residues. Germline CDR1 reads SNHLY; CDR2 reads FYNNEI. J lost 7 bases, V lost 2 bases, and 6 bases had no gene match. In DNA, the CDR3 is TGTGCCAGCAGTGAAACGGGGCAGGGGGCGACCCAGTACTTC. It is translated as CASSETGQGATQYF.

This chain links TRBV6-1 with TRBJ2-5, with D possibly matching TRBD1 (6 bases). The CDR3 is made up of 14 amino acids. Trimming cost V 3 bases and J 1 base, with 9 bases left between them. Germline values: CDR1 MNHNS, CDR2 SASEGT. The CDR3 loop reads CASSDRGTQETQYF. DNA of the CDR3: TGTGCCAGCAGTGATAGGGGGACCCAAGAGACCCAGTACTTC.

V and J are TRBV2 and TRBJ1-5; D remains ambiguous. The CDR3 spans 14 residues. Deletions cut 3 bases from V and 4 bases from J, with 10 bases between. Germline CDR1 and CDR2: SNHLY and FYNNEI. CDR3 coding DNA: TGTGCCAGCAGTGACCTAGTGCAGAATCAGCCCCAGCATTTT. This codes for CASSDLVQNQPQHF.

This clonotype was seen a handful of times. The chain couples TRBV7-2 to TRBJ1-4; the D gene is possibly TRBD1 (6 bases). The CDR3 totals 14 residues. CDR1 and CDR2 (germline): SGHTA, FQGNSA. Trimming shortened V by 3 bases and J by 6 bases, and 11 bases separated the two germline ends. The CDR3 reads CASSFGSGDEKLFF. The CDR3 coding sequence is TGTGCCAGCAGCTTTGGGTCAGGGGATGAAAAACTGTTTTTT.

This chain connects TRBV5-1 to TRBJ2-7; D ambiguous. Per the germline V gene, CDR1 is SGHRS and CDR2 is YFSETQ. V was cut by 2 bases and J by 2 bases, with 11 bases left in between. The CDR3 is 14 amino acids. Here the CDR3 DNA reads TGCGCCAGCAGCTTTTCGGGCAGCCCCTACGAGCAGTACTTC. It translates to CASSFSGSPYEQYF.

The V and J genes are TRBV20-1 and TRBJ1-2; TRBD1 agrees at 10 bases. This CDR3 spans 15 amino acids. The V gene's germline CDR1 is DFQATT and CDR2 SNEGSKA (reference sequence). The V segment lost 3 bases and the J segment 5 bases; nucleotides outside the gene matches: 9. This chain's CDR3 is CSASATGGSGYGYTF. CDR3 DNA: TGCAGTGCTAGTGCGACAGGGGGCAGTGGGTATGGCTACACCTTC.

The gene calls are TRBV5-1 and TRBJ1-5; 9 bases fit TRBD1. Germline CDR1 reads SGHRS; CDR2 reads YFSETQ. The CDR3 is 16 amino acids. With V trimmed by 4 bases and J by 3 bases, 8 bases remained unmatched. The CDR3 nucleotides are TGCGCCAGCAGCCCAGGGACAGGGTTCGACAATCAGCCCCAGCATTTT. It encodes CASSPGTGFDNQPQHF.